This T cell receptor (beta chain) was found in a study of blood T cell repertoires in COVID-19. Clones were sequenced by immunoSEQ multiplex PCR, and TCRdb holds only the in-frame ones, with some missing. The sample consists of more than 250,000 clones, about 86% of them appearing once. The sequence derives from a woman under 40 who had recovered from COVID-19. Sequenced: peripheral blood.

The CDR3 DNA sequence: TGTGCCAGCTCACCATCCCAGGAGGGCACTGAAGCTTTCTTT. Its protein product is CASSPSQEGTEAFF. This sequence joins TRBV18 and TRBJ1-1, with D hard to call. Germline V lookup: CDR1 KGHSH, CDR2 LQKENI. Trimming stripped 2 bases from V and 4 bases from J, with 11 bases between. CDR3 length: 14 amino acids.